This T cell receptor beta chain was observed in a study of identifying expanded T cells in peripheral blood. The method was immunoSEQ multiplex PCR; TCRdb's version includes in-frame clones alone and lacks a portion of them. Of some 80,000 clones listed, around nine tenths are singletons. Sequenced input: blood. This clonotype originated in a person aged 18-69 years in good health.

CDR3 in amino acids: CASSLAPLNTGELFF. DNA of the CDR3: TGTGCCAGCAGCTTAGCGCCCCTGAACACCGGGGAGCTGTTTTTT. The chain employs TRBV7-6 and TRBJ2-2; D is undetermined. The CDR3 totals 15 residues. Germline loops: CDR1 SGHVS, CDR2 FNYEAQ. Trimming cost V 0 bases and J 1 base, with 6 bases left between them.